This T cell receptor (beta chain) appears in the sequencing data of a study of T cell repertoires in cytomegalovirus infection (dated by TCRdb to the late 2010s). Regarding the study in general: Recently identified HLA-C-restricted CMV epitopes, whose presentation resists viral immunomodulation, were targeted by peptide stimulations together with well-studied HLA-B-restricted epitopes. Donor HLA type was relevant to the analysis, as public TCR beta signatures indicated carriage of CMV infection together with the matching HLA type.

In the paper's terms, the treatment or condition label means: in vitro stimulation with specific CMV peptide epitopes to enrich CMV-specific T cells. Instrument used: Illumina HiSeq 1500. TCRdb reanalyzed the raw reads on its own, using fastp at Q25 for trimming and MiXCR for clone calling, and kept in-frame beta chains. Duplicate CDR3 protein sequences are folded into a single record with the most common DNA and genes. The sample yields roughly 500,000 distinct CDR3 sequences; 30% to 40% were counted once. The ten largest clones capture roughly a sixth of the sample. There are 12 amino acids in the CDR3, from cysteine to valine inclusive. Only CDR3 DNA remains: 36 bases, in frame from the first base. The germline ends are 13 bases apart after V is trimmed by 10 bases and J by 3 bases. A word on this clonotype: It has no known antigen specificity. Nothing much larger sits one base from this clone, and base qualities are not available.

What the work shows at the level of the full study, not this receptor alone: In both this cohort and an independent cohort of 352 donors, the cumulative frequency of public TCR beta family members distinguished carriers of CMV infection plus the relevant HLA type. The ex vivo response was dominated by HLA-C-restricted CMV-specific TCR beta clonotypes, which also provided the single most frequent clonotype in two of eight donors.

This chain joins TRBV12-3 or TRBV12-4 to TRBJ2-7, and perhaps TRBD1 as D gene, on 6 matching bases. The clonotype was recovered from a human donor in good health (CMV status not recorded). Some clones in this sample may be carry-over from other donors' samples. Sequencing was performed on cultured PBMCs, taken from culture after CMV antigen stimulation. The nucleotide sequence is given as TGTGCCACCAGCCCGGACAGCTACGAGCAGTACGTC. Its translation reads: CATSPDSYEQYV.